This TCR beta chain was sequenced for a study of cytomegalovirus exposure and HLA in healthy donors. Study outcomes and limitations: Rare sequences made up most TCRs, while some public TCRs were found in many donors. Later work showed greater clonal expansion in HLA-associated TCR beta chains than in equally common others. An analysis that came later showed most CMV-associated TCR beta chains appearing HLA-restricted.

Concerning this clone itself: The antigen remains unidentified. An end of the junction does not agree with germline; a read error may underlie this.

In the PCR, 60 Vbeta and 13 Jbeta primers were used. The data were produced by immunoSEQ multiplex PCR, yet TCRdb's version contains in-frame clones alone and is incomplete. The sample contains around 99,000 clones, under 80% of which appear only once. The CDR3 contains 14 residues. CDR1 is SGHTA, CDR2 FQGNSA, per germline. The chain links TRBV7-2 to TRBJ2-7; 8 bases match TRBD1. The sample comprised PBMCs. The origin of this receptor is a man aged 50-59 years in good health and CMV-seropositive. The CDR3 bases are TGTGCCAGCAGCTGGACGACAGGGGCCTACGGGCAGTACTTC. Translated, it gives CASSWTTGAYGQYF.